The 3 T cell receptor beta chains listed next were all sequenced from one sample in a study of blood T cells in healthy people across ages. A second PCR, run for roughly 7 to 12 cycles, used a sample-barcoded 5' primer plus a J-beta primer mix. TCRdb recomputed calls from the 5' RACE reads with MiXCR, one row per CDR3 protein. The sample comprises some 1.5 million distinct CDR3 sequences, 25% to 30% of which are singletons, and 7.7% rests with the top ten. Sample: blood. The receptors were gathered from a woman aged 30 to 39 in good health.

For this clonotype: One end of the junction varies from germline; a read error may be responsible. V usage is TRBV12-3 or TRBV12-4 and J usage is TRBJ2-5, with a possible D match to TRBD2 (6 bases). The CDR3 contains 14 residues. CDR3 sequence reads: CDSSIGGQQETQYF. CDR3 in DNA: TGTGACAGCAGCATAGGAGGGCAACAAGAGACCCAGTACTTC.

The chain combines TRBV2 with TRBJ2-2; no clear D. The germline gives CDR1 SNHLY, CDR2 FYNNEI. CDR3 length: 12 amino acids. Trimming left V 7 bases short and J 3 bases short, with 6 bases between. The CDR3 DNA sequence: TGTGCCAGCAACGGGTACACCGGGGAGCTGTTTTTT. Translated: CASNGYTGELFF.

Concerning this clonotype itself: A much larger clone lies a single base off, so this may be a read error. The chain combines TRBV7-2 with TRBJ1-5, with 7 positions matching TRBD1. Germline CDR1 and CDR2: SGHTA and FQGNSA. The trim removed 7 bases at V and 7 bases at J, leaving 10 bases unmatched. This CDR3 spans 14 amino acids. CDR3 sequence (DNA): TGTGCCAGCAACTCCCGACAGGGTGACCAGCCCCAGCATTTT. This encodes CASNSRQGDQPQHF.